A selection of T cell receptor beta chains follows, all from one sample in a study of blood T cell repertoires in COVID-19. TCRdb keeps only in-frame clones here, not all; method: immunoSEQ multiplex PCR. There are 250,000 to 350,000 clones in the sample; roughly 90% occur only once, and 3.5% to 4.5% lies in the top ten. The specimen sequenced was peripheral blood. Receptors were obtained from a woman in her fifties or sixties with active or convalescent COVID-19. Each CDR3 is given with its conserved first and last residue. D genes are given only for firm matches. Rows give clone size only sometimes, using once, few, many, or a class for an expanded clone.

D gene	V gene	J gene	clone size	CDR3 protein	CDR3 DNA
NA	TRBV28	TRBJ1-2	NA	CASSLPGARAIYGYTF	TGTGCCAGCAGTTTACCAGGGGCCCGTGCTATTTATGGCTACACCTTC
NA	TRBV18	TRBJ2-1	NA	CASSPRRAGWNEQFF	TGTGCCAGCTCACCACGGAGGGCCGGTTGGAATGAGCAGTTCTTC
TRBD1	TRBV6-5	TRBJ2-7	NA	CASRVGTGGYEQYF	TGTGCCAGCAGGGTCGGGACAGGGGGCTACGAGCAGTACTTC
NA	TRBV4-2	TRBJ1-2	NA	CASSQDEATRYGYTF	TGTGCCAGCAGCCAAGATGAGGCCACTCGCTATGGCTACACCTTC
NA	TRBV6-5	TRBJ2-7	NA	CASSKLGLAFDEQYF	TGTGCCAGCAGTAAACTGGGGCTAGCGTTCGACGAGCAGTACTTC
NA	TRBV19	TRBJ1-2	NA	CASSEGWNYGYTF	TGTGCCAGTAGTGAGGGCTGGAACTATGGCTACACCTTC
NA	TRBV6-1	TRBJ1-5	NA	CASSEIGRASQPQHF	TGTGCCAGCAGTGAAATTGGCAGGGCTTCTCAGCCCCAGCATTTT
NA	TRBV10-3	TRBJ2-1	NA	CAVTPGISYNEQFF	TGTGCCGTCACCCCCGGGATTTCCTACAATGAGCAGTTCTTC
NA	TRBV4-3	TRBJ1-2	NA	CASSQDLGAGYGYGYTF	TGCGCCAGCAGCCAAGATCTTGGGGCAGGGTATGGCTATGGCTACACCTTC
NA	TRBV7-9	TRBJ2-2	NA	CASNSAGLNTGELFF	TGTGCCAGCAACTCGGCGGGATTGAACACCGGGGAGCTGTTTTTT
TRBD1	TRBV28	TRBJ1-2	NA	CASSSGRGDRGQGAYGYTF	TGTGCCAGCAGTTCCGGTAGGGGGGACCGCGGACAGGGGGCTTATGGCTACACCTTC
TRBD1	TRBV5-5	TRBJ1-1	NA	CASSLGQGAITEAFF	TGTGCCAGCAGCTTGGGACAGGGGGCCATCACTGAAGCTTTCTTT
TRBD2	TRBV7-2	TRBJ2-3	once	CASSLSGGPGDTQYF	TGTGCCAGCAGCCTTAGCGGGGGGCCCGGGGATACGCAGTATTTT
TRBD1	TRBV6-6	TRBJ1-6	NA	CATIGQGNSPLHF	TGTGCCACCATCGGACAGGGAAACTCACCCCTCCACTTT
TRBD1	TRBV29-1	TRBJ1-1	few	CSVTGDTEAFF	TGCAGCGTGACAGGGGACACTGAAGCTTTCTTT
NA	TRBV7-9	TRBJ1-1	NA	CASSRETGNTEAFF	TGTGCCAGCAGCCGAGAGACAGGGAACACTGAAGCTTTCTTT
NA	TRBV7-9	TRBJ1-4	once	CASSLDRGGTNEKLFF	TGTGCCAGCAGCTTAGATCGCGGAGGAACTAATGAAAAACTGTTTTTT
TRBD1	TRBV18	TRBJ2-7	NA	CASSTGAPYEQYF	TGTGCCAGCTCAACAGGGGCCCCCTACGAGCAGTACTTC
NA	TRBV5-8	TRBJ1-1	NA	CASSIGLAAEAFF	TGTGCCAGCAGCATCGGGTTGGCCGCTGAAGCTTTCTTT
NA	TRBV28	TRBJ1-3	NA	CASLGPAASGNTIYF	TGTGCCAGCCTAGGCCCGGCGGCCTCTGGAAACACCATATATTTT
TRBD2	TRBV9	TRBJ2-2	NA	CASSVAAGVTGELFF	TGTGCCAGCAGCGTAGCAGCGGGGGTAACCGGGGAGCTGTTTTTT
NA	TRBV11-3	TRBJ2-7	NA	CASSLGHSYEQYF	TGTGCCAGCAGCTTAGGACATTCCTACGAGCAGTACTTC
NA	TRBV7-2	TRBJ2-5	NA	CASLLRQEETQYF	TGTGCCAGCCTGCTACGACAGGAAGAGACCCAGTACTTC
NA	TRBV6-2/TRBV6-3	TRBJ2-3	NA	CASSYRVTDTQYF	TGTGCCAGCAGTTACCGAGTCACAGATACGCAGTATTTT
NA	TRBV9	TRBJ1-3	NA	CASSVGEGDVRNTIYF	TGTGCCAGCAGCGTAGGTGAAGGAGATGTAAGAAACACCATATATTTT
TRBD1	TRBV3-1/TRBV3-2	TRBJ2-7	NA	CASSRGQGAIYEQYF	TGTGCCAGCAGCCGGGGACAGGGGGCAATCTACGAGCAGTACTTC
NA	TRBV4-1	TRBJ2-7	NA	CASSQEPGLLSSYEQYF	TGCGCCAGCAGCCAAGAGCCCGGACTCCTGAGCTCCTACGAGCAGTACTTC
TRBD1	TRBV19	TRBJ1-5	NA	CASRTGGMGQPQHF	TGTGCCAGCCGGACAGGGGGCATGGGTCAGCCCCAGCATTTT
TRBD1	TRBV12-5	TRBJ2-3	NA	CASGGFGTGWTDTQYF	TGTGCTAGTGGGGGATTCGGGACAGGATGGACAGATACGCAGTATTTT
TRBD2	TRBV7-2	TRBJ2-5	NA	CASSLPGLAGGQETQYF	TGTGCCAGCAGCTTACCCGGACTAGCGGGGGGTCAAGAGACCCAGTACTTC
NA	TRBV7-2	TRBJ1-2	NA	CAGRTAYGYTF	TGTGCCGGTCGGACAGCCTATGGCTACACCTTC
NA	TRBV18	TRBJ1-1	few	CASSPLHRDTEAFF	TGTGCCAGCTCACCGCTCCATCGGGACACTGAAGCTTTCTTT
TRBD1	TRBV5-5	TRBJ1-2	NA	CASSFKDRVNPDYGYTF	TGTGCCAGCAGCTTCAAGGACAGGGTCAATCCCGACTATGGCTACACCTTC
TRBD1	TRBV24-1	TRBJ2-2	many	CATRQGASGELFF	TGTGCCACCAGACAGGGGGCCTCCGGGGAGCTGTTTTTT
NA	TRBV27	TRBJ2-7	NA	CATARGGTYYEQYF	TGTGCCACGGCCCGAGGTGGGACATATTACGAGCAGTACTTC
NA	TRBV11-2	TRBJ1-6	NA	CASSLGPRFTYNSPLHF	TGTGCCAGCAGCTTAGGTCCCCGGTTTACCTATAATTCACCCCTCCACTTT